These 26 T cell receptor beta chains were all obtained from the same sample, sequenced in a study of cytomegalovirus exposure and HLA in healthy donors. Some clones are missing from TCRdb's copy, which holds only in-frame ones; the method was immunoSEQ multiplex PCR. This sample has 56,000 or so clones, with approximately 90% found just once. Sequenced input: PBMCs. These receptors were collected from a man younger than 30 in good health and CMV-seronegative.

This clone was recorded only once. The chain employs TRBV7-2 and TRBJ2-7, with 15 positions matching TRBD2. Germline V lookup: CDR1 SGHTA, CDR2 FQGNSA. Trimming removed 5 bases from V and 7 bases from J; junction bases left unmatched: 6. The CDR3 runs to 15 residues. The CDR3 loop reads CASSKGLAGGREQYF. CDR3 sequence (DNA): TGTGCCAGCAGCAAAGGACTAGCGGGAGGGAGGGAGCAGTACTTC. Using reference TRBV7-2 and TRBJ2-7 for the parts outside the CDR3, the full variable domain is GAGVSQSPSNKVTEKGKDVELRCDPISGHTALYWYRQSLGQGLEFLIYFQGNSAPDKSGLPSDRFSAERTGGSVSTLTIQRTQQEDSAVYLCASSKGLAGGREQYFGPGTRLTVT.

This sequence joins TRBV27 and TRBJ2-5; 7 bases fit TRBD2. The CDR3 runs to 15 residues. Trimming took 7 bases from V and 5 from J; bases not matched to a gene: 13. CDR1 and CDR2 (germline): MNHEY, SMNVEV (reference sequence). The CDR3 is CASTPRGVRGETQYF. CDR3 in DNA: TGTGCCAGCACCCCCCGGGGGGTCCGGGGGGAGACCCAGTACTTC.

The V gene is TRBV13, the J gene TRBJ1-2, with D possibly TRBD1 on 6 matching bases. The germline gives CDR1 PRHDT, CDR2 FYEKMQ (reference sequence). Trimming took 5 bases from V and 6 from J, leaving 16 bases between them. This CDR3 is built from 14 residues. CDR3 sequence reads: CASSVGGGWDGYTF. CDR3 DNA sequence: TGTGCCAGCAGCGTTGGGGGGGGCTGGGATGGCTACACCTTC. The full variable domain, with the rest looked up from reference TRBV13 and TRBJ1-2, is AAGVIQSPRHLIKEKRETATLKCYPIPRHDTVYWYQQGPGQDPQFLISFYEKMQSDKGSIPDRFSAQQFSDYHSELNMSSLELGDSALYFCASSVGGGWDGYTFGSGTRLTVV.

V gene TRBV11-3 combines with J gene TRBJ2-2; 7 bases are a match to TRBD2. CDR1 and CDR2 from the germline V gene are SGHNT and YENEEA. Losses at the gene ends were 4 bases for V and 6 bases for J; bases not matched to a gene: 5. The CDR3 spans 14 residues. The DNA of the CDR3 is TGTGCCAGCAGCTCGACTAGCTTTTCCGGGGAGCTGTTTTTT. Residues: CASSSTSFSGELFF.

The genes are TRBV6-5 and TRBJ1-5, with 7 bases lining up with TRBD1. This CDR3 comprises 13 residues. The V and J ends lost 4 bases and 7 bases, in that order; junction bases with no gene match: 4. Germline CDR1 is MNHEY and CDR2 is SVGAGI. The CDR3 loop reads CASSSLRGQPQHF. The CDR3 DNA follows: TGTGCCAGCAGTTCACTCAGGGGGCAGCCCCAGCATTTT.

The chain combines TRBV5-1 with TRBJ2-5; possibly TRBD2 for D (5 bases). V shed 9 bases and J shed 2 bases, with 20 bases lying between them. Germline V CDR1 and CDR2: SGHRS, YFSETQ. CDR3 length: 15 residues. CDR3 sequence reads: CATPSGSGSQETQYF. CDR3 DNA sequence: TGCGCCACCCCGTCGGGGAGCGGCTCTCAAGAGACCCAGTACTTC.

The chain combines TRBV11-2 with TRBJ2-3; 12 bases agree with TRBD2. Trimming removed 5 bases from V and 0 bases from J; junction bases left unmatched: 9. The germline V gene has CDR1 SGHAT and CDR2 FQNNGV. The CDR3 contains 18 residues. The CDR3 is CASSQDPSGRVSTDTQYF. The CDR3, as DNA: TGTGCCAGCAGCCAAGATCCTAGCGGGAGGGTTAGCACAGATACGCAGTATTTT.

The rearrangement links TRBV27 to TRBJ2-1; a weak D match, TRBD1 (6 bases). Germline CDR1 is MNHEY and CDR2 is SMNVEV (reference sequence). Deletions cut 4 bases from V and 3 bases from J, with 13 bases between. The CDR3 is made up of 15 amino acids. CDR3 protein: CASSSTGSFYNEQFF. CDR3 in DNA: TGTGCCAGCAGTTCCACAGGGTCCTTCTACAATGAGCAGTTCTTC.

This chain uses TRBV28 with TRBJ2-2; D is ambiguous. This CDR3 region has 12 residues. Looked up from germline, CDR1 is MDHEN and CDR2 is SYDVKM. The ends were cut back, 6 bases at V and 1 base at J, with 3 bases in the middle. For the CDR3, the DNA is TGTGCCAGCAGCTTGAACACCGGGGAGCTGTTTTTT. Translation: CASSLNTGELFF.

The rearrangement uses TRBV27 and TRBJ2-3, with 11 bases identical to TRBD2. The V gene's germline CDR1 is MNHEY and CDR2 SMNVEV (reference sequence). The length of the CDR3 is 16 residues. Losses at the gene ends were 4 bases for V and 3 bases for J; bases not matched to a gene: 6. CDR3 protein: CASSSGRLAGTDTQYF. DNA of the CDR3: TGTGCCAGCAGTTCCGGTCGACTAGCGGGGACAGATACGCAGTATTTT.

The rearrangement links TRBV9 to TRBJ2-7, with 7 nucleotides matching TRBD2. Germline V gene sequence: CDR1 SGDLS, CDR2 YYNGEE. The CDR3 extends over 15 amino acids. V was clipped by 4 bases and J by 6 bases; unmatched bases: 13. CDR3 residues: CASSPVSTGGGEQYF. CDR3 in DNA: TGTGCCAGCAGCCCAGTCTCTACGGGAGGCGGCGAGCAGTACTTC.

V is TRBV9 and J is TRBJ2-1, with D possibly being TRBD1 (5 bases). Germline CDR1 SGDLS, CDR2 YYNGEE. Trimming removed 1 base from V and 8 bases from J, with 10 bases in between. This CDR3 has 13 residues. CDR3 sequence: CASSVYAGYEQFF. CDR3 sequence (DNA): TGTGCCAGCAGCGTATATGCAGGGTATGAGCAGTTCTTC.

The rearrangement uses TRBV6-5 and TRBJ2-7, with 7 nucleotides matching TRBD2. Germline trimming cut 8 bases from V and 2 bases from J; bases unmatched to any gene: 6. Looked up from germline, CDR1 is MNHEY and CDR2 is SVGAGI. There are 13 residues in the CDR3. The CDR3 spells CASGGGGPYEQYF. DNA for the CDR3: TGTGCCAGCGGAGGCGGGGGACCCTACGAGCAGTACTTC.

This chain links TRBV7-2 with TRBJ1-1; perhaps TRBD1 as D (5 bases). Trimming left V 5 bases short and J 0 bases short, with 10 bases between. CDR1 is SGHTA, CDR2 FQGNSA, per germline. The CDR3 contains 14 residues. DNA for the CDR3: TGTGCCAGCAGCCGTGACAGCATGAACACTGAAGCTTTCTTT. The encoded protein is CASSRDSMNTEAFF. Drawing the rest from reference TRBV7-2 and TRBJ1-1, the complete variable domain is GAGVSQSPSNKVTEKGKDVELRCDPISGHTALYWYRQSLGQGLEFLIYFQGNSAPDKSGLPSDRFSAERTGGSVSTLTIQRTQQEDSAVYLCASSRDSMNTEAFFGQGTRLTVV.

This chain joins TRBV7-2 and TRBJ2-7, with 11 bases fitting TRBD2. The CDR3 consists of 14 residues. The V gene end was trimmed by 6 bases and the J gene end by 3 bases; junction bases not matched to a gene: 4. Per the germline V gene, CDR1 is SGHTA and CDR2 is FQGNSA. The CDR3 bases are TGTGCCAGCAGATACACTAGCGGGAGCTACGAGCAGTACTTC. Residues: CASRYTSGSYEQYF.

The chain links TRBV29-1 to TRBJ2-7, with D possibly TRBD1 on 6 matching bases. The CDR3 runs to 14 residues. In germline, CDR1 is SQVTM, CDR2 ANQGSEA. The germline V and J ends were trimmed by 1 base and 1 base, with 11 bases remaining between them. For the CDR3, the DNA is TGCAGCGTTGAAGCAGGGGAAGTTTCCTACGAGCAGTACTTC. Encoded protein: CSVEAGEVSYEQYF.

This sequence joins TRBV2 and TRBJ1-1; unclear D gene. Germline V lookup: CDR1 SNHLY, CDR2 FYNNEI. The V and J ends lost 7 bases and 1 base respectively, with 4 bases between them. The CDR3 spans 11 residues. The CDR3 loop is CASIKNTEAFF. The CDR3 DNA sequence: TGTGCCAGCATTAAGAACACTGAAGCTTTCTTT.

The V call is TRBV14, the J call TRBJ2-5; TRBD2 aligns across 10 bases. The CDR3 contains 15 residues. Germline-derived CDR1 and CDR2 are SGHDN and FVKESK. With V trimmed by 3 bases and J by 7 bases, 8 bases remained unmatched. The CDR3 DNA is TGTGCCAGCAGCCAGGGACTAGCGTCCCGTGGGACCCAGTACTTC. This translates into CASSQGLASRGTQYF.

The rearrangement joins TRBV4-1 to TRBJ2-5; TRBD2 matches 10 bases. The CDR3 spans 15 residues. CDR1 and CDR2 (germline): MGHRA, YSYEKL. J gave up 4 bases and V 1 base, and 3 bases lay outside the gene matches. CDR3 region: CASSQGLAGVETQYF. The CDR3 nucleotides read TGCGCCAGCAGCCAAGGACTAGCGGGTGTAGAGACCCAGTACTTC.

V gene TRBV7-9 combines with J gene TRBJ1-1; D is unclear. Germline CDR1 SEHNR, CDR2 FQNEAQ (reference sequence). This CDR3 is 18 amino acids long. Deletions cut 6 bases from V and 7 bases from J, with 30 bases between. CDR3 sequence reads: CASRPNPRERVSRLEAFF. The CDR3 nucleotides are TGTGCCAGCAGACCGAACCCCCGGGAACGGGTGTCCAGACTTGAAGCTTTCTTT. Variable domain in full (rest from reference TRBV7-9 and TRBJ1-1): DTGVSQNPRHKITKRGQNVTFRCDPISEHNRLYWYRQTLGQGPEFLTYFQNEAQLEKSRLLSDRFSAERPKGSFSTLEIQRTEQGDSAMYLCASRPNPRERVSRLEAFFGQGTRLTVV.

The chain has TRBV14 and TRBJ2-7; D may be TRBD2 (6 bases). V lost 1 base and J lost 4, with 20 bases in between. The CDR3 contains 17 residues. Germline lookup yields CDR1 SGHDN and CDR2 FVKESK. The CDR3 spells CASSQARGGGLRYEQYF. CDR3 DNA sequence: TGTGCCAGCAGCCAAGCGAGAGGTGGAGGGCTTAGATACGAGCAGTACTTC. Filled out from reference TRBV14 and TRBJ2-7, the complete variable domain reads EAGVTQFPSHSVIEKGQTVTLRCDPISGHDNLYWYRRVMGKEIKFLLHFVKESKQDESGMPNNRFLAERTGGTYSTLKVQPAELEDSGVYFCASSQARGGGLRYEQYFGPGTRLTVT.

The chain joins TRBV7-9 to TRBJ2-1; D gene ambiguous. The length of the CDR3 is 15 residues. Looked up from germline, CDR1 is SEHNR and CDR2 is FQNEAQ (reference sequence). V shed 5 bases and J shed 6 bases, with 17 bases lying between them. This CDR3 reads CASSPKARLSNEQFF. The CDR3 nucleotides read TGTGCCAGCAGCCCAAAAGCTAGGTTGAGCAATGAGCAGTTCTTC.

This chain joins TRBV6-5 and TRBJ2-7, with 11 bases identical to TRBD1. Germline V gives CDR1 MNHEY, CDR2 SVGAGI. V was clipped by 8 bases and J by 6 bases; unmatched bases: 9. This CDR3 is built from 14 residues. Here the CDR3 DNA reads TGTGCCAGCGGGTACGGGACAGGGGGAGTCGAGCAGTACTTC. It encodes CASGYGTGGVEQYF.

The gene calls are TRBV6-1 and TRBJ2-7; D perhaps matches TRBD2 (5 bases). Germline values: CDR1 MNHNS, CDR2 SASEGT. V lost 4 bases and J lost 12, with 19 bases in between. The CDR3 sequence is 13 residues long. The CDR3 bases are TGTGCCAGCAGTGCTCCCTGGGGAGATAAGTGGTACTTC. Encoded protein: CASSAPWGDKWYF.

The V and J genes are TRBV4-1 and TRBJ2-5; possibly TRBD2 for D (5 bases). The CDR3 contains 16 residues. Trimming took off 5 bases at V and 4 bases at J, with 20 bases between the two ends. Germline loops: CDR1 MGHRA, CDR2 YSYEKL. The CDR3: CASSTLSDGSGETQYF. The CDR3 DNA reads TGCGCCAGCAGCACCCTATCGGACGGAAGCGGAGAGACCCAGTACTTC.

The chain combines TRBV7-2 with TRBJ2-1; D is perhaps TRBD2 (5 bases). The ends were cut back, 1 base at V and 5 bases at J, with 9 bases in the middle. This CDR3 spans 14 amino acids. CDR1 and CDR2 from the germline V gene are SGHTA and FQGNSA. Here the CDR3 DNA reads TGTGCCAGCAGCTTAGGAGGGTCAAACAATGAGCAGTTCTTC. Translating it yields CASSLGGSNNEQFF.